This TCR beta chain stems from a study of T cell responses to AZD1222 COVID-19 vaccine (dated by TCRdb to about 2021). About the investigation overall: A total of just over 230 trial participants underwent TCR sequencing, of whom approximately 200 had received two doses of AZD1222 and some 25 had received two doses of the MenACWY control vaccine. Enrollment into the trials was organized by age into subgroups of 18-55, 56-69 and 70-plus years, and those subgroups contained roughly 140, 27 and 60 TCR-sequenced participants, respectively.

What the study reported, not specific to this receptor: After two AZD1222 doses, both the breadth and the depth of spike-specific TCRs were significantly higher than at day 0 and than in MenACWY recipients. Vaccine-associated CD4 TCRs spanned the whole spike protein, with dominant responses in regions 160-218 and 743-854. Reportedly, close to half of the unique spike-specific TCRs recognized epitopes lying outside the regions that are mutated in the B.1.351 and B.1.1.7 variants. The 56-69-year group was small, and its depth increase did not reach significance, likely because of low power. Participants were mostly white British and included more females than males, and it was suggested by the authors that clonal diversity may have been underestimated. Because no samples from the day 14 peak response were available, repertoires could be characterized only after the peak T cell response. Conclusions about previously exposed vaccinees are limited because only a handful of AZD1222 recipients were SARS-CoV-2 seropositive at baseline.

V and J are truncated by 2 bases and 5 bases respectively, leaving an intervening sequence of 3 bases. Taken from the germline V gene, the CDR1 and CDR2 loops are SGHTA and FQGTGA. Reading from cysteine to phenylalanine, the CDR3 counts 11 amino acids. Left in the record is the CDR3 DNA by itself, 33 bases read in frame from the first base. The sample's time point label is to be understood as: about 28 days (+/-7) after the second vaccine dose. AZD1222 recipients with second doses at about 4 weeks or about 12 weeks were pooled, because spike-specific TCR depth and breadth did not differ between schedules. The vaccinee samples were drawn from two UK trials, COV001 and COV002, one of which was a single-blind randomized controlled phase 2/3 trial testing AZD1222 (ChAdOx1 nCoV-19) in healthy adults. For TCRbeta chain sequencing, PBMC samples were collected from trial participants at day 0 and at day 28 after the second dose.

The CDR3 regions of human TCRbeta chains were subjected to immunosequencing. The published analysis was carried out like this. TCRs in the repertoires were compared against a reference library of SARS-CoV-2-specific TCRs that had been generated with the MIRA antigen-specificity platform. Breadth was defined as the fraction of unique TCRs that were SARS-CoV-2-associated, and depth was defined as the fraction of total T cells that were SARS-CoV-2-associated. Using the MIRA data, each spike-specific TCR was assigned both to the spike region to which the TCR was reactive and to a CD4 or CD8 class. Log10-transformed breadth and depth values were compared by one-way ANOVA with Sidak's multiple comparisons tests. TCRdb re-hosts the immuneACCESS table, in-frame sequences only. Its copies lack some clones; in the studies checked, an unresolved V gene accounts for under half of them, and the cause for the rest is not known. Clone size and the V and J calls come from that table; the DNA yielded D and trimming. The sample table holds 90,000 or so clones, of which around 91% were seen once. The ten largest account for more than 5% of the sample.

Details on this clone: Its antigen remains unidentified. No base quality values were provided; no much bigger clone lies one nucleotide off.

The rearranged chain carries TRBV7-3 and TRBJ2-5; a confident D gene designation cannot be given. The sample here was peripheral blood, taken 28 days after the second AZD1222 dose. The sequence was collected from an adult who received the AZD1222 COVID-19 vaccine. The CDR3 in this case is CASSLPETQYF. The bases are TGTGCCAGCAGCTTACCGGAGACCCAGTACTTC. Reference TRBV7-3 and TRBJ2-5 genes cover what lies past the CDR3, so the full variable domain is GAGVSQTPSNKVTEKGKYVELRCDPISGHTALYWYRQSLGQGPEFLIYFQGTGAADDSGLPNDRFFAVRPEGSVSTLKIQRTERGDSAVYLCASSLPETQYFGPGTRLLVL.